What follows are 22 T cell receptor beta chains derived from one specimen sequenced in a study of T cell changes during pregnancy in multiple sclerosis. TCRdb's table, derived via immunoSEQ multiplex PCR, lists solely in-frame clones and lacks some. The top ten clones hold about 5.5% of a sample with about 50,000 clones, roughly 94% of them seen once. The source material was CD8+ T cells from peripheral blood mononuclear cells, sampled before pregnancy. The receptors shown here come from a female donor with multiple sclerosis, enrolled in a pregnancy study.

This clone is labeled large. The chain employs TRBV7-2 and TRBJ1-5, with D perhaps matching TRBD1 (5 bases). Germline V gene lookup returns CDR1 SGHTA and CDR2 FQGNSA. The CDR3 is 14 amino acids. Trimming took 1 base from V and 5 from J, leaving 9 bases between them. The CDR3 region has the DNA TGTGCCAGCAGCTTAGGGGGCGGCCATCAGCCCCAGCATTTT. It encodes CASSLGGGHQPQHF.

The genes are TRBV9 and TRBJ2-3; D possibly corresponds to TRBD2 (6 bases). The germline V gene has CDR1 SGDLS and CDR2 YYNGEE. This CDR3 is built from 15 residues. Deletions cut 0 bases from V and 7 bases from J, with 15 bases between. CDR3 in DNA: TGTGCCAGCAGCGTAGACGGGAGTATTGGGAATACGCAGTATTTT. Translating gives CASSVDGSIGNTQYF.

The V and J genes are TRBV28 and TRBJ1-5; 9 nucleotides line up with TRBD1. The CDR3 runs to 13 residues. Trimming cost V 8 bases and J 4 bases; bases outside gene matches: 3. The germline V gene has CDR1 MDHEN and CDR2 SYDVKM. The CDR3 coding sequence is TGTGCCAGCTCGGACAGGGGTAATCAGCCCCAGCATTTT. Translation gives CASSDRGNQPQHF.

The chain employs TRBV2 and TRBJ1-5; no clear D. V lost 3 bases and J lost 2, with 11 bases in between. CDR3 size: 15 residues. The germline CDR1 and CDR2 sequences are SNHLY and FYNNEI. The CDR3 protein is CASSDGVGGNQPQHF. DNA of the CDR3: TGTGCCAGCAGTGACGGGGTCGGCGGCAATCAGCCCCAGCATTTT.

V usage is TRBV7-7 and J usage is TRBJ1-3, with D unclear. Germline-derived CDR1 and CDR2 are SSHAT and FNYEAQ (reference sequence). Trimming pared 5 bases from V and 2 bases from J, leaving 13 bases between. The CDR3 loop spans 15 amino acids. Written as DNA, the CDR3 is TGTGCCAGCAGCCCAGCTCCGGGTACTGGAAACACCATATATTTT. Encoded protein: CASSPAPGTGNTIYF.

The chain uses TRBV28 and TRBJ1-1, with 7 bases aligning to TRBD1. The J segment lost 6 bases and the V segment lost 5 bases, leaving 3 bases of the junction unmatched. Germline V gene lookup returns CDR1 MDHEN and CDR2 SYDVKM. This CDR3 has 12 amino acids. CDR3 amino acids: CASSPQGAEAFF. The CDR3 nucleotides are TGTGCCAGCAGTCCCCAGGGGGCTGAAGCTTTCTTT.

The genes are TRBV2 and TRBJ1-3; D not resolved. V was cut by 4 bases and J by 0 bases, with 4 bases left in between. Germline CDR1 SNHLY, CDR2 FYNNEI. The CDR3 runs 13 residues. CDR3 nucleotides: TGTGCCAGCAGTGGCGGCTCTGGAAACACCATATATTTT. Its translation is CASSGGSGNTIYF.

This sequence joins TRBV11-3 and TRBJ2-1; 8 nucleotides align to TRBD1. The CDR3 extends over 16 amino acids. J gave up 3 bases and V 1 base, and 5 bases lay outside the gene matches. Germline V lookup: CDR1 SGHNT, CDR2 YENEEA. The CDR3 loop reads CASSLGRTGIYNEQFF. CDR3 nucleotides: TGTGCCAGCAGCTTAGGACGGACAGGGATCTACAATGAGCAGTTCTTC.

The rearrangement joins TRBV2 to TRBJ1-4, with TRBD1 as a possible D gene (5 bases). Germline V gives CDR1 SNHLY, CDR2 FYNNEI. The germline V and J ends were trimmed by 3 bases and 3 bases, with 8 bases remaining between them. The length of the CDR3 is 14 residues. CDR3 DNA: TGTGCCAGCAGTGAGGACAACGCTAATGAAAAACTGTTTTTT. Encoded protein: CASSEDNANEKLFF.

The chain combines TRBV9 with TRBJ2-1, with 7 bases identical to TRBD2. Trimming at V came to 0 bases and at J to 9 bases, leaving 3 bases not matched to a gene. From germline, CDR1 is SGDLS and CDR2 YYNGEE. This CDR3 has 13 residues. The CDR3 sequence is CASSVDGGSEQFF. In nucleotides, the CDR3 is TGTGCCAGCAGCGTAGACGGGGGGAGTGAGCAGTTCTTC. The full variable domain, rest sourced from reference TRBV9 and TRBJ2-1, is DSGVTQTPKHLITATGQRVTLRCSPRSGDLSVYWYQQSLDQGLQFLIQYYNGEERAKGNILERFSAQQFPDLHSELNLSSLELGDSALYFCASSVDGGSEQFFGPGTRLTVL.

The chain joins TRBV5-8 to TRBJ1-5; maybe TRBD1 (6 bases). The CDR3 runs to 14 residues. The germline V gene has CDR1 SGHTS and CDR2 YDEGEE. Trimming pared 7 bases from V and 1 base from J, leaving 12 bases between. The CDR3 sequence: CASLQGFSNQPQHF. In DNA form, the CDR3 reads TGTGCCAGCTTACAGGGTTTCAGCAATCAGCCCCAGCATTTT.

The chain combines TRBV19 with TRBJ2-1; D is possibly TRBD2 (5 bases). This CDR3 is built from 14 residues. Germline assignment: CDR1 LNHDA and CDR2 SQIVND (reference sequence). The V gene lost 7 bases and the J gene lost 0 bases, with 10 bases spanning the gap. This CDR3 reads CASNERSSYNEQFF. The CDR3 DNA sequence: TGTGCCAGTAATGAGCGGAGCTCCTACAATGAGCAGTTCTTC.

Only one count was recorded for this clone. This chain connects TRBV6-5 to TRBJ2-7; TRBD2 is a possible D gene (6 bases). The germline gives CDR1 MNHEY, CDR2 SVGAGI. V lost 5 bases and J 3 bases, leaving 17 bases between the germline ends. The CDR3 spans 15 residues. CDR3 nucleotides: TGTGCCAGCAGTGCTGGGTTCTCGGGGGACTACGAGCAGTACTTC. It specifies CASSAGFSGDYEQYF.

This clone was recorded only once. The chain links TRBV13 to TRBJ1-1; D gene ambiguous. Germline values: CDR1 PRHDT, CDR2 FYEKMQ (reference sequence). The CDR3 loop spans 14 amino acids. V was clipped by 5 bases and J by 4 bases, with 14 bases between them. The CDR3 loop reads CASSLGRGPTEAFF. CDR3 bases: TGTGCCAGCAGCCTCGGGCGCGGGCCCACTGAAGCTTTCTTT.

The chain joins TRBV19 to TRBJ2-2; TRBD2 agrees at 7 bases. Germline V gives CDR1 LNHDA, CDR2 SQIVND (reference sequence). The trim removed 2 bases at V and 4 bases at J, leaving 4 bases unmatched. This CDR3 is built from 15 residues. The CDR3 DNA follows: TGTGCCAGTAGTATAATAACTAGCGCCACCGGGGAGCTGTTTTTT. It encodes CASSIITSATGELFF.

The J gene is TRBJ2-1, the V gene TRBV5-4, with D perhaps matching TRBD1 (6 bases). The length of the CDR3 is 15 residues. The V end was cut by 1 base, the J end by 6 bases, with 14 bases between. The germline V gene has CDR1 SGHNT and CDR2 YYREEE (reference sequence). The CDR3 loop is CASSLPLTGRNEQFF. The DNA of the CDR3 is TGTGCCAGCAGCTTGCCCCTTACAGGGCGCAATGAGCAGTTCTTC.

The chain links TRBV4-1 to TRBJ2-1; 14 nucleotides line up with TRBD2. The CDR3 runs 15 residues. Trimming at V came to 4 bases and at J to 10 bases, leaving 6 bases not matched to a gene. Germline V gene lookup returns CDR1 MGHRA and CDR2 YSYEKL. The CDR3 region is CASSLTGLAGEEQFF. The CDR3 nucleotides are TGCGCCAGCAGCCTAACGGGACTAGCGGGAGAGGAGCAGTTCTTC.

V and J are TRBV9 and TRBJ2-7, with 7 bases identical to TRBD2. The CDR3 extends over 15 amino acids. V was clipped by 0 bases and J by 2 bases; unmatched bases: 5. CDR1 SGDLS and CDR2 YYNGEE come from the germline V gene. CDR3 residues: CASSVGLALAYEQYF. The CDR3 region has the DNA TGTGCCAGCAGCGTAGGACTAGCCCTAGCCTACGAGCAGTACTTC. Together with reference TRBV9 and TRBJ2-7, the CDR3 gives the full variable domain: DSGVTQTPKHLITATGQRVTLRCSPRSGDLSVYWYQQSLDQGLQFLIQYYNGEERAKGNILERFSAQQFPDLHSELNLSSLELGDSALYFCASSVGLALAYEQYFGPGTRLTVT.

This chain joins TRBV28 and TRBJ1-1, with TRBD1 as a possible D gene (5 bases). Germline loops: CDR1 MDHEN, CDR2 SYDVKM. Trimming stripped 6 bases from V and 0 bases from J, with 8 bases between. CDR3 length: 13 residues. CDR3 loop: CASRLTVNTEAFF. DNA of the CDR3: TGTGCCAGCAGGCTGACAGTGAACACTGAAGCTTTCTTT.

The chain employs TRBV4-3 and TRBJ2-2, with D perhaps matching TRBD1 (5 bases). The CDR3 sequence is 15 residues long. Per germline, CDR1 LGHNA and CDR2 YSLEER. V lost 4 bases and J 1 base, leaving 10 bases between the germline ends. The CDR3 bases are TGCGCCAGCAGCCTTGGGGCGGAGAACACCGGGGAGCTGTTTTTT. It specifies CASSLGAENTGELFF.

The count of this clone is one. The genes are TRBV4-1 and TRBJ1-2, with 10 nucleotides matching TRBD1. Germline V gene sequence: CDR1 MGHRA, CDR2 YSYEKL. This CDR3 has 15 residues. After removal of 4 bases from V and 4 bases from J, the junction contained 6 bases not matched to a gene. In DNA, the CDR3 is TGCGCCAGCAGCCCCTGGACAGGGGGTACCTATGGCTACACCTTC. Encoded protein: CASSPWTGGTYGYTF.

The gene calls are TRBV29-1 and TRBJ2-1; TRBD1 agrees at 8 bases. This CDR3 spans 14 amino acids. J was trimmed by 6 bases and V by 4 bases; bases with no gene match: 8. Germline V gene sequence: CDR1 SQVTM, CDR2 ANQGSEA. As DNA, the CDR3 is TGCAGCGTTGGAGGAGACAGGGGTAGCAATGAGCAGTTCTTC. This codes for CSVGGDRGSNEQFF.